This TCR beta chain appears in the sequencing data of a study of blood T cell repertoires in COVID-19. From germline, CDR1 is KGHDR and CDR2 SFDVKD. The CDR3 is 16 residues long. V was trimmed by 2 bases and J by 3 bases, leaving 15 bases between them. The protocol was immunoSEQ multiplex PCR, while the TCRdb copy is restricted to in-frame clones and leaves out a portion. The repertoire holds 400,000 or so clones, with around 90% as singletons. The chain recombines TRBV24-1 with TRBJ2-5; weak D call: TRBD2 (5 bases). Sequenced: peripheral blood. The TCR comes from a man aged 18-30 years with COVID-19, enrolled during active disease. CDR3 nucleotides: TGTGCCACCAGTGATTCCACCCGGACTGGCAAAGAGACCCAGTACTTC. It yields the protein CATSDSTRTGKETQYF.